This T cell receptor (beta chain) was sequenced for a study of neurological immune-mediated disorders. TCRdb recomputed calls from the 5' RACE reads with MiXCR, one row per CDR3 protein. In the table there are roughly 17,000 distinct CDR3 sequences, approximately 9.1% of which are singletons. This CDR3 is 14 amino acids long. V lost 6 bases, J lost 4 bases, and 9 bases stayed unmatched. Germline values: CDR1 SQVTM, CDR2 ANQGSEA. This clonotype was picked up many times. Material: CD8+ T cells from blood. This chain connects TRBV29-1 to TRBJ2-1; 7 nucleotides agree with TRBD1. The sequence was obtained from a man over 45 in good health. The CDR3 DNA sequence: TGCAGCGTCGAGGGACAGAGAGAATACAATGAGCAGTTCTTC. Encoded protein: CSVEGQREYNEQFF.